One sample yielded the 17 T cell receptor beta chains listed below, sequenced in a study of lymphopenia after photon versus proton radiotherapy. Method: immunoSEQ multiplex PCR; TCRdb's copy keeps in-frame clones and lacks some. The profile shows 150,000 or so clones, 75% to 90% of them singletons. The input for sequencing was peripheral blood, taken from a patient treated with photon-based radiotherapy. The source is a man aged 50-60 years with gastric cancer.

J is TRBJ1-2 and V is TRBV7-8; no clear D gene. The CDR3 totals 15 residues. Trimming shortened V by 5 bases and J by 2 bases, and 15 bases separated the two germline ends. Germline values: CDR1 SGHVS, CDR2 FQNEAQ. Written as DNA, the CDR3 is TGTGCCAGCAGCCCTACCAGGACTGAGAACTATGGCTACACCTTC. It codes for CASSPTRTENYGYTF.

V is TRBV7-9 and J is TRBJ2-7; D is unclear. In germline, CDR1 is SEHNR, CDR2 FQNEAQ (reference sequence). The CDR3 runs to 12 residues. V was trimmed by 9 bases and J by 7 bases, leaving 16 bases between them. CDR3 nucleotides: TGTGCCAGACCTCTCCCGGGCCTAGAGCAGTACTTC. Translating gives CARPLPGLEQYF.

This clone appeared once. CDR3 amino acids: CASSLATSEIETQYF. Here the CDR3 DNA reads TGCGCCAGCAGCTTGGCGACTAGTGAAATTGAGACCCAGTACTTC. The chain carries TRBV5-1 and TRBJ2-5, with D possibly TRBD2 on 6 matching bases. Trimming cost V 0 bases and J 5 bases, with 14 bases left between them. The CDR3 is made up of 15 amino acids. Germline V CDR1 and CDR2: SGHRS, YFSETQ.

The chain uses TRBV27 and TRBJ2-7; tentative D call: TRBD2 (5 bases). The V gene's germline CDR1 is MNHEY and CDR2 SMNVEV (reference sequence). This CDR3 comprises 15 residues. V shed 2 bases and J shed 2 bases, with 13 bases lying between them. CDR3 DNA: TGTGCCAGCAGTTTAAGGTCCCGGGATCCCTACGAGCAGTACTTC. Protein sequence: CASSLRSRDPYEQYF.

The chain recombines TRBV6-7 with TRBJ2-7; possible D gene TRBD1, 6 bases. TRBV6-7 is given ORF status, its function remaining uncertain. CDR3 length: 13 amino acids. V shed 2 bases and J shed 6 bases, with 11 bases lying between them. The DNA of the CDR3 is TGTGCCAGCAGTTACACAGGGACGGGCGAGCAGTACTTC. Translated, it gives CASSYTGTGEQYF.

The chain uses TRBV19 and TRBJ1-5; D uncertain. The germline gives CDR1 LNHDA, CDR2 SQIVND (reference sequence). This CDR3 spans 13 amino acids. The V and J ends lost 7 bases and 7 bases respectively, with 14 bases between them. CDR3 residues: CASTPQEGQPQHF. CDR3 sequence (DNA): TGTGCCAGTACGCCCCAGGAGGGCCAGCCCCAGCATTTT. Full variable domain (rest looked up from reference TRBV19 and TRBJ1-5): DGGITQSPKYLFRKEGQNVTLSCEQNLNHDAMYWYRQDPGQGLRLIYYSQIVNDFQKGDIAEGYSVSREKKESFPLTVTSAQKNPTAFYLCASTPQEGQPQHFGDGTRLSIL.

CDR3 sequence: CASSSTGGNTEAFF. The CDR3 DNA is TGTGCCAGTAGTTCCACAGGGGGGAACACTGAAGCTTTCTTT. V usage is TRBV19 and J usage is TRBJ1-1; 8 bases line up with TRBD1. CDR1 is LNHDA, CDR2 SQIVND, per germline (reference sequence). With 5 bases clipped from V and 1 base from J, the junction kept 3 bases outside the gene matches. The CDR3 sequence is 14 residues long.

Only one count was recorded for this clone. This chain uses TRBV7-8 with TRBJ1-1; perhaps TRBD1 as D (5 bases). The length of the CDR3 is 15 residues. In germline, CDR1 is SGHVS, CDR2 FQNEAQ. Trimming pared 5 bases from V and 0 bases from J, leaving 13 bases between. CDR3 DNA: TGTGCCAGCAGCAGCCCGACAGCCATGAACACTGAAGCTTTCTTT. This translates into CASSSPTAMNTEAFF. Drawing the rest from reference TRBV7-8 and TRBJ1-1, the complete variable domain is GAGVSQSPRYKVAKRGQDVALRCDPISGHVSLFWYQQALGQGPEFLTYFQNEAQLDKSGLPSDRFFAERPEGSVSTLKIQRTQQEDSAVYLCASSSPTAMNTEAFFGQGTRLTVV.

The chain carries TRBV6-5 and TRBJ2-2, with D unclear. With 5 bases removed from V and 3 bases from J, the gap between germline ends came to 7 bases. This CDR3 comprises 13 residues. Germline loops: CDR1 MNHEY, CDR2 SVGAGI. CDR3 protein: CASSPGHTGELFF. CDR3 DNA sequence: TGTGCCAGCAGTCCCGGCCACACCGGGGAGCTGTTTTTT.

V is TRBV2 and J is TRBJ2-1; 7 bases line up with TRBD2. In germline, CDR1 is SNHLY, CDR2 FYNNEI. The J segment lost 6 bases and the V segment lost 6 bases, leaving 11 bases of the junction unmatched. CDR3 size: 15 residues. This CDR3 reads CASRGSGLGGNEQFF. CDR3 nucleotide sequence: TGTGCCAGCAGGGGTAGCGGGTTGGGCGGCAATGAGCAGTTCTTC. Together with reference TRBV2 and TRBJ2-1, the CDR3 gives the full variable domain: EPEVTQTPSHQVTQMGQEVILRCVPISNHLYFYWYRQILGQKVEFLVSFYNNEISEKSEIFDDQFSVERPDGSNFTLKIRSTKLEDSAMYFCASRGSGLGGNEQFFGPGTRLTVL.

J is TRBJ2-7 and V is TRBV21-1; TRBD2, the table's D call, lacks a check against the DNA. TRBV21-1 is tagged as a pseudogene. The CDR3 spans 15 residues. CDR3: CASSKVSVIPYEQYF. CDR3 DNA sequence: TGTGCCAGCAGCAAAGTGAGCGTTATCCCCTACGAGCAGTACTTC.

J is TRBJ1-5 and V is TRBV18; maybe TRBD1 (6 bases). CDR3 size: 15 residues. V lost 5 bases and J lost 3, with 14 bases in between. The V gene's germline CDR1 is KGHSH and CDR2 LQKENI. The CDR3: CASSMNGGHNQPQHF. For the CDR3, the DNA is TGTGCCAGCTCAATGAATGGGGGGCACAATCAGCCCCAGCATTTT.

CDR3 amino acids: CASSDSGQANGYTF. The CDR3 coding sequence is TGTGCCAGCAGTGATTCGGGACAGGCAAATGGCTACACCTTC. The chain uses TRBV2 and TRBJ1-2; 8 bases align to TRBD1. The CDR3 sequence is 14 residues long. Germline CDR1 SNHLY, CDR2 FYNNEI. Trimming at V came to 3 bases and at J to 6 bases, leaving 6 bases not matched to a gene.

The rearrangement uses TRBV11-2 and TRBJ2-5, with 9 bases lining up with TRBD2. Germline CDR1 reads SGHAT; CDR2 reads FQNNGV. The V gene end was trimmed by 4 bases and the J gene end by 3 bases; junction bases not matched to a gene: 3. This CDR3 has 14 amino acids. The CDR3 loop reads CASSSGLAEETQYF. The CDR3 nucleotides read TGTGCCAGCAGCTCGGGACTAGCAGAAGAGACCCAGTACTTC. The complete variable domain, with remaining parts taken from reference TRBV11-2 and TRBJ2-5, reads EAGVAQSPRYKIIEKRQSVAFWCNPISGHATLYWYQQILGQGPKLLIQFQNNGVVDDSQLPKDRFSAERLKGVDSTLKIQPAKLEDSAVYLCASSSGLAEETQYFGPGTRLLVL.

This clone was seen once. This sequence joins TRBV2 and TRBJ1-5; D is unresolved. CDR3 length equals 13 residues. Germline lookup yields CDR1 SNHLY and CDR2 FYNNEI. The V and J ends lost 2 bases and 6 bases respectively, with 8 bases between them. Written as DNA, the CDR3 is TGTGCCAGCAGTGAATTCGGGGTTCAGCCCCAGCATTTT. It translates to CASSEFGVQPQHF.

This clone was detected only once. The chain joins TRBV30 to TRBJ1-2; possibly TRBD1 for D (5 bases). The V gene's germline CDR1 is GTSNPN and CDR2 SVGIG (reference sequence). CDR3 length: 17 amino acids. Trimming pared 3 bases from V and 4 bases from J, leaving 24 bases between. CDR3 residues: CAWSMRIPGTLGYGYTF. The CDR3 DNA is TGTGCCTGGAGCATGCGGATACCGGGGACCCTTGGCTATGGCTACACCTTC.

This chain joins TRBV18 and TRBJ2-5, with 10 bases lining up with TRBD1. From germline, CDR1 is KGHSH and CDR2 LQKENI. This CDR3 is 16 amino acids long. J gave up 4 bases and V 6 bases, and 11 bases lay outside the gene matches. CDR3 sequence reads: CASSQSTGTGAETQYF. CDR3 DNA sequence: TGTGCCAGCTCGCAATCAACCGGGACAGGGGCAGAGACCCAGTACTTC.